These T cell receptor beta chains were read from a single sample in a study of shared clonotypes between healthy human individuals. Produced via immunoSEQ multiplex PCR; TCRdb's table is partial and in-frame only. The sample has fewer than 350,000 clones; 87% are singletons. Sample: memory CD8+ T cells sorted from blood. Source of these receptors: a man aged 18 to 29 in good health. Each CDR3 is given with its conserved first and last residue. Each record gives: V gene, J gene, clone size, CDR3 length, D gene, CDR3 protein, CDR3 DNA. D genes are given only for firm matches. Only some rows state a clone size, as once, few, many or a class for expanded clones.

>TRBV27|TRBJ1-2|NA|12|TRBD1
CASSGQGYGYTF
TGTGCCAGCTCCGGACAGGGATACGGCTACACCTTC
>TRBV11-2|TRBJ1-4|once|14|TRBD1
CASSSGQGGEKLFF
TGTGCCAGCAGCTCCGGACAGGGTGGGGAAAAACTGTTTTTT
>TRBV30|TRBJ1-2|NA|14|NA
CAWRSLGTDDGYTF
TGTGCCTGGAGGTCGCTTGGAACAGATGATGGCTACACCTTC
>TRBV27|TRBJ1-2|NA|14|NA
CASSLSWGWNGYTF
TGTGCCAGCAGTTTAAGTTGGGGGTGGAATGGCTACACCTTC
>TRBV5-6|TRBJ2-7|NA|14|NA
CASSPVGTFYEQYF
TGTGCCAGCAGCCCGGTAGGGACTTTCTACGAGCAGTACTTC
>TRBV30|TRBJ1-1|NA|13|TRBD1
CAWNNRGSTEAFF
TGTGCCTGGAATAACAGGGGGAGCACTGAAGCTTTCTTT
>TRBV10-3|TRBJ1-6|NA|15|NA
CAISESNRKNSPLHF
TGTGCCATCAGTGAGTCCAACAGAAAAAATTCACCCCTCCACTTT
>TRBV6-5|TRBJ2-7|NA|14|TRBD2
CASSYSGGGHEQYF
TGTGCCAGCAGTTACTCGGGGGGAGGGCACGAGCAGTACTTC
>TRBV11-2|TRBJ2-7|NA|13|TRBD1
CASSYWDSYEQYF
TGTGCCAGCAGCTACTGGGACAGCTACGAGCAGTACTTC
>TRBV11-2|TRBJ2-5|NA|13|NA
CASSLDWQETQYF
TGTGCCAGCAGCTTAGATTGGCAAGAGACCCAGTACTTC
>TRBV11-2|TRBJ1-5|NA|15|TRBD1
CASSLATGWGQPQHF
TGTGCCAGCAGCTTGGCGACAGGGTGGGGTCAGCCCCAGCATTTT
>TRBV5-1|TRBJ2-3|NA|15|TRBD1
CASSTGQGGTDTQYF
TGCGCCAGCAGCACGGGACAGGGGGGCACAGATACGCAGTATTTT
>TRBV6-5|TRBJ1-2|NA|12|NA
CASSYGGGARTF
TGTGCCAGCAGTTATGGCGGGGGGGCTCGCACCTTC
>TRBV7-2|TRBJ2-3|NA|15|NA
CASSTGALSTDTHYF
TGTGCCAGCAGCACTGGAGCACTAAGCACAGATACGCATTATTTT
>TRBV5-4|TRBJ1-1|NA|14|NA
CASSTTALRTEAFF
TGTGCCAGCAGCACGACAGCGTTAAGGACTGAAGCTTTCTTT
>TRBV6-1|TRBJ2-1|NA|15|NA
CASSPRSESVFEQFF
TGTGCCAGCAGTCCGAGGAGCGAATCCGTCTTTGAGCAGTTCTTC
>TRBV13|TRBJ2-1|NA|17|TRBD1
CASSSRLGRGRYNEQFF
TGTGCCAGCAGCTCCCGTTTGGGCAGGGGGCGCTACAATGAGCAGTTCTTC
>TRBV7-9|TRBJ2-4|NA|17|NA
CASSLVRGWGRENIQYF
TGTGCCAGCAGCTTAGTGAGAGGCTGGGGGCGAGAAAACATTCAGTACTTC
>TRBV21-1|TRBJ2-7|NA|15|NA
CASSKCARSPGGQYF
TGTGCCAGCAGCAAATGTGCACGGTCGCCTGGCGGGCAGTACTTC
>TRBV5-1|TRBJ1-4|NA|12|NA
CASASFNEKLFF
TGCGCCAGTGCGAGTTTTAATGAAAAACTGTTTTTT
>TRBV5-1|TRBJ2-7|NA|12|NA
CASSPRGVEQYF
TGCGCCAGCAGCCCCCGCGGGGTCGAGCAGTACTTC
>TRBV11-2|TRBJ2-4|NA|15|TRBD2
CASTPGSGRVDIQYF
TGTGCCAGCACCCCGGGTAGCGGGAGGGTAGACATTCAGTACTTC
>TRBV2|TRBJ2-7|NA|15|TRBD1
CASVAGDRGSYEQYF
TGTGCCAGCGTTGCGGGGGACAGGGGGTCCTACGAGCAGTACTTC
>TRBV4-3|TRBJ2-7|few|16|TRBD2
CASSQEFGGGSYEQYF
TGCGCCAGCAGCCAAGAATTCGGTGGCGGGAGCTACGAGCAGTACTTC
>TRBV10-2|TRBJ1-1|once|14|NA
CASTSTEGYTEAFF
TGCGCCAGCACTTCGACAGAAGGATACACTGAAGCTTTCTTT
>TRBV27|TRBJ2-7|NA|14|NA
CASRLQGTLHEQYF
TGTGCCAGCAGACTACAGGGAACTCTCCACGAGCAGTACTTC
>TRBV6-5|TRBJ1-3|NA|15|NA
CASKTWASSGNTIYF
TGTGCCAGCAAAACGTGGGCCAGCTCTGGAAACACCATATATTTT
>TRBV7-9|TRBJ2-3|NA|16|NA
CASSLEVGGPKDTQYF
TGTGCCAGCAGCTTAGAAGTGGGGGGGCCGAAAGATACGCAGTATTTT
>TRBV6-5|TRBJ2-7|few|16|NA
CASSYSEETLIYEQYF
TGTGCCAGCAGTTACTCGGAGGAAACCCTCATTTACGAGCAGTACTTC
>TRBV5-5|TRBJ2-7|NA|12|NA
CASSLTTYEQYF
TGTGCCAGCAGCTTGACAACATACGAGCAGTACTTC
>TRBV29-1|TRBJ2-1|once|16|TRBD2
CSVWTSGGVLYNEQFF
TGCAGCGTGTGGACTAGCGGGGGCGTCTTATACAATGAGCAGTTCTTC
>TRBV5-4|TRBJ1-2|NA|14|NA
CASSLATGNYGYTF
TGTGCCAGCAGCTTGGCTACAGGGAACTATGGCTACACCTTC
>TRBV27|TRBJ1-2|once|11|NA
CASSGGDGYTF
TGTGCCAGCAGTGGGGGGGATGGCTACACCTTC
>TRBV25-1|TRBJ2-2|NA|14|NA
CASSEQENTGELFF
TGTGCCAGCAGTGAGCAGGAGAACACCGGGGAGCTGTTTTTT
>TRBV28|TRBJ2-2|NA|17|TRBD1
CASSFLWTGRVTGELFF
TGTGCCAGCAGTTTCCTATGGACAGGGCGTGTCACCGGGGAGCTGTTTTTT
>TRBV5-4|TRBJ2-7|NA|17|TRBD2
CASSLQGLAGGLYEQYF
TGTGCCAGCAGCTTGCAGGGACTAGCGGGAGGCCTCTACGAGCAGTACTTC
>TRBV6-5|TRBJ2-5|NA|13|NA
CASSTRQQETQYF
TGTGCCAGCAGTACGAGACAGCAAGAGACCCAGTACTTC
>TRBV7-9|TRBJ1-1|NA|15|NA
CASSSLGGLNTEAFF
TGTGCCAGCAGTTCACTGGGGGGGTTGAACACTGAAGCTTTCTTT
>TRBV6-5|TRBJ2-1|NA|14|NA
CASSYGEHYNEQFF
TGTGCCAGCAGTTACGGGGAGCACTACAATGAGCAGTTCTTC
>TRBV5-6|TRBJ1-2|NA|13|NA
CASSLFMGLGYTF
TGTGCCAGCAGCTTATTCATGGGACTTGGCTACACCTTC
>TRBV10-3|TRBJ2-1|NA|12|TRBD1
CASGQSNNEQFF
TGTGCCTCGGGACAGTCTAACAATGAGCAGTTCTTC
>TRBV5-6|TRBJ1-1|NA|18|NA
CASSLDRRLTGRDTEAFF
TGTGCCAGCAGCCTAGATCGAAGGCTTACAGGGCGGGACACTGAAGCTTTCTTT
>TRBV7-2|TRBJ1-6|NA|18|NA
CASSPPGGGITYNSPLHF
TGTGCCAGCAGCCCACCCGGGGGGGGGATTACCTATAATTCACCCCTCCACTTT